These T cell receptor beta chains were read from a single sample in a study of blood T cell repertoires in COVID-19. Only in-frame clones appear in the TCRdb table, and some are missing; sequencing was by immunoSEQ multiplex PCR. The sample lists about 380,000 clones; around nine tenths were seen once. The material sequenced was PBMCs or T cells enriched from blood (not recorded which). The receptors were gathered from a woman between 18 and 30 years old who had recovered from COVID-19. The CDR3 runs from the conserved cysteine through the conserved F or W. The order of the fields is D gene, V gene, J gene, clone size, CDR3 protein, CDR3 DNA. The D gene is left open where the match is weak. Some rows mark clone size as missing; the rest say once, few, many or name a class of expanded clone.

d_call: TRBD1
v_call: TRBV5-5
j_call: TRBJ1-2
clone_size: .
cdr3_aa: CASADYRGRDYGYTF
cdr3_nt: TGTGCCAGCGCCGACTATAGGGGGCGAGATTATGGCTACACCTTC

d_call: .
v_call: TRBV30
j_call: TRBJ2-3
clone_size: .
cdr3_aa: CAWSGAGSRDTQYF
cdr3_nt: TGTGCCTGGAGTGGGGCGGGGTCAAGAGATACGCAGTATTTT

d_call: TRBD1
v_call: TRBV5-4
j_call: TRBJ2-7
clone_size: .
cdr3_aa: CASSPRTGDEQYF
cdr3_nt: TGTGCCAGCAGCCCCCGGACAGGGGATGAGCAGTACTTC

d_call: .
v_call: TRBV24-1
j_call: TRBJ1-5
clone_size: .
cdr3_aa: CATSDRGLTQHF
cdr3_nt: TGTGCCACCAGTGATCGGGGACTGACCCAGCATTTT

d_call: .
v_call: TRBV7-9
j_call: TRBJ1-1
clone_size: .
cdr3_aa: CASSLSQNTEAFF
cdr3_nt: TGTGCCAGCAGCTTATCCCAGAACACTGAAGCTTTCTTT

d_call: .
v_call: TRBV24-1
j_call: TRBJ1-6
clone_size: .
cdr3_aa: CATSERTRNSPLHF
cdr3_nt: TGTGCCACCAGTGAGAGGACTAGGAATTCACCCCTCCACTTT

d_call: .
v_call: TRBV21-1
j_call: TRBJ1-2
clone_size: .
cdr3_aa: CASSKQSGVQGYTF
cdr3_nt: TGTGCCAGCAGCAAACAATCCGGGGTTCAAGGCTACACCTTC

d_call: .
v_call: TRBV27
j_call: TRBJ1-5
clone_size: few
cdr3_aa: CASSFTGPVGNQPQHF
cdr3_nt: TGTGCCAGCAGTTTTACAGGCCCTGTCGGCAATCAGCCCCAGCATTTT

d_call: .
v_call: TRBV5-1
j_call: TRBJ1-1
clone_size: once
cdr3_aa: CASSSSGDEAFF
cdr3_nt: TGCGCCAGCAGCTCCTCGGGGGACGAAGCTTTCTTT

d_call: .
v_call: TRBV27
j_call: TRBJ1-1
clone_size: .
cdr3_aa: CASAHSELNTEAFF
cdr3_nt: TGTGCCAGCGCCCACAGTGAATTGAACACTGAAGCTTTCTTT

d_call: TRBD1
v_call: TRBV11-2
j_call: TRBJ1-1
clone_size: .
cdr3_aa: CASSSDGQVNTEAFF
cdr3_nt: TGTGCCAGCAGCTCTGATGGACAGGTTAACACTGAAGCTTTCTTT

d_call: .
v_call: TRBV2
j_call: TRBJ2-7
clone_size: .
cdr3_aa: CASRRGAGYSYEQYF
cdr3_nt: TGTGCCAGCAGACGGGGGGCAGGATATTCCTACGAGCAGTACTTC

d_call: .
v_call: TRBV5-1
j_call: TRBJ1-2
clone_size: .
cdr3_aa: CASRETGFSYGYTF
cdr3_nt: TGCGCCAGCAGAGAAACAGGGTTTAGCTATGGCTACACCTTC

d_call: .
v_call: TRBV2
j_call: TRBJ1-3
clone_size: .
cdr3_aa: CASSGGRNTIYF
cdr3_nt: TGTGCCAGCAGTGGCGGGAGGAACACCATATATTTT

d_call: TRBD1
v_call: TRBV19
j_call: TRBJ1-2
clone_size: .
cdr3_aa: CASSVRTGPNGYTF
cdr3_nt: TGTGCCAGTAGTGTAAGGACAGGACCCAATGGCTACACCTTC

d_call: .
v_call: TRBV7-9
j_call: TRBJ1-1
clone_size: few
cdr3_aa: CASSTTPDSTEAFF
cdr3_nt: TGTGCCAGCAGCACGACCCCGGACAGCACTGAAGCTTTCTTT

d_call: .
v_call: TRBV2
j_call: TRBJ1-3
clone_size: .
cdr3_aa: CASVRDLDTIYF
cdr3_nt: TGTGCCAGCGTCAGGGATCTAGACACCATATATTTT

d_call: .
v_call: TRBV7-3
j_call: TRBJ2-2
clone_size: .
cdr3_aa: CASSRAGVNTGELFF
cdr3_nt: TGTGCCAGCAGCCGAGCAGGGGTTAACACCGGGGAGCTGTTTTTT